The 13 T cell receptor beta chains reported below all come from one sample, sequenced in a study of blood T cell repertoires in COVID-19. The method was immunoSEQ multiplex PCR; TCRdb's version includes in-frame clones alone and lacks a portion of them. The table lists under 100,000 clones, approximately 80% of them singletons. Sequencing used peripheral blood. These receptors all stem from a woman between 70 and 85 years old with acute or convalescent COVID-19.

This clone was counted a few times. The J gene is TRBJ2-7, the V gene TRBV29-1, with 9 nucleotides matching TRBD1. V shed 7 bases, J shed 5 bases, and the junction held 6 bases outside the gene matches. CDR3 length: 12 amino acids. In germline, CDR1 is SQVTM, CDR2 ANQGSEA. The DNA of the CDR3 is TGCAGCGCCGGGACAGGGTACAACGAGCAGTACTTC. Its translation: CSAGTGYNEQYF.

The rearrangement joins TRBV6-6 to TRBJ1-2, with 7 bases fitting TRBD1. The CDR3 sequence is 14 residues long. Germline CDR1 MNHNY, CDR2 SVGAGI (reference sequence). J was trimmed by 6 bases and V by 11 bases; bases with no gene match: 15. The chain's CDR3 is CASGTDHSGDGYTF. The CDR3 DNA reads TGTGCCTCCGGGACAGACCACTCCGGGGATGGCTACACCTTC.

The chain couples TRBV9 to TRBJ2-3; TRBD2 agrees at 7 bases. The germline V gene has CDR1 SGDLS and CDR2 YYNGEE. J gave up 3 bases and V 6 bases, and 4 bases lay outside the gene matches. The CDR3 is 13 amino acids. DNA for the CDR3: TGTGCCAGCAAAGGGGAGGGAACAGATACGCAGTATTTT. Translated: CASKGEGTDTQYF.

CDR3 nucleotides: TGTGCCAGCAGTTCTCTGCCTAAAGGGGGGGACGAGACCCAGTACTTC. It translates to CASSSLPKGGDETQYF. This chain joins TRBV27 and TRBJ2-5; maybe TRBD2 (7 bases). Deletions cut 4 bases from V and 5 bases from J, with 20 bases between. CDR3 size: 16 residues. Germline V gene sequence: CDR1 MNHEY, CDR2 SMNVEV (reference sequence).

The chain has TRBV27 and TRBJ2-1, with D possibly TRBD2 on 7 matching bases. Per the germline V gene, CDR1 is MNHEY and CDR2 is SMNVEV (reference sequence). The CDR3 is 15 amino acids. The V and J ends lost 0 bases and 2 bases respectively, with 8 bases between them. CDR3 sequence reads: CASSLSGGPYNEQFF. The CDR3 nucleotides read TGTGCCAGCAGTTTATCGGGGGGGCCCTACAATGAGCAGTTCTTC.

The chain recombines TRBV5-1 with TRBJ2-5, with 8 bases that match TRBD2. The CDR3 is 15 residues long. Germline V gene sequence: CDR1 SGHRS, CDR2 YFSETQ. The V segment lost 0 bases and the J segment 4 bases; nucleotides outside the gene matches: 5. The CDR3 nucleotides read TGCGCCAGCAGCTTGGCTGCGGGGGGAGGAGAGACCCAGTACTTC. Translated, it gives CASSLAAGGGETQYF.

V usage is TRBV29-1 and J usage is TRBJ2-5; TRBD1 matches at 9 bases. V was pared by 6 bases and J by 3 bases, with 5 bases of the junction left unmatched. CDR1 and CDR2 from the germline V gene are SQVTM and ANQGSEA. This CDR3 comprises 13 residues. CDR3 bases: TGCAGCGTCCGACAGGGGGGGAAAGAGACCCAGTACTTC. It is translated as CSVRQGGKETQYF.

Only one count was recorded for this clone. The chain combines TRBV28 with TRBJ1-3; D remains ambiguous. Germline values: CDR1 MDHEN, CDR2 SYDVKM. There are 14 residues in the CDR3. The ends were cut back, 3 bases at V and 0 bases at J, with 6 bases in the middle. This chain's CDR3 is CASSFGSSGNTIYF. The CDR3 DNA is TGTGCCAGCAGTTTTGGCAGCTCTGGAAACACCATATATTTT.

V is TRBV6-5 and J is TRBJ1-2; unclear D gene. V gave up 8 bases and J gave up 5 bases, with 9 bases separating them. The CDR3 consists of 11 residues. CDR1 MNHEY and CDR2 SVGAGI come from the germline V gene. This chain's CDR3 is CASYQNYGYTF. In DNA, the CDR3 is TGTGCCAGCTATCAGAATTATGGCTACACCTTC.

A few counts support this clone. The chain joins TRBV28 to TRBJ1-5, with 7 bases matching TRBD1. J gave up 2 bases and V 7 bases, and 11 bases lay outside the gene matches. The CDR3 runs 16 residues. The germline gives CDR1 MDHEN, CDR2 SYDVKM. The CDR3 spells CASNEGGGGGNQPQHF. The CDR3 DNA sequence: TGTGCCAGCAACGAAGGAGGGGGCGGGGGCAATCAGCCCCAGCATTTT.

The gene calls are TRBV29-1 and TRBJ1-2; D may be TRBD1 (6 bases). Trimming shortened V by 1 base and J by 14 bases, and 17 bases separated the two germline ends. CDR3 length: 12 amino acids. Germline V gives CDR1 SQVTM, CDR2 ANQGSEA. The CDR3 spells CSVEGLRGARTF. Here the CDR3 DNA reads TGCAGCGTTGAAGGATTACGGGGGGCGCGGACCTTC.

This chain joins TRBV2 and TRBJ1-6, with 7 bases identical to TRBD1. In germline, CDR1 is SNHLY, CDR2 FYNNEI. The junction had 4 bases not matched to a gene; V was cut back by 4 bases and J by 7 bases. The CDR3 has 14 amino acids. CDR3 region: CASSAVRGNSPLHF. Written as DNA, the CDR3 is TGTGCCAGCAGTGCAGTCAGGGGGAATTCACCCCTCCACTTT.

This clone is a singleton in its sample. The V gene is TRBV5-1, the J gene TRBJ2-7, with a tentative D call TRBD2 (6 bases). Germline loops: CDR1 SGHRS, CDR2 YFSETQ. Trimming removed 3 bases from V and 0 bases from J, with 10 bases in between. The CDR3 has 14 residues. In nucleotides, the CDR3 is TGCGCCAGCAGCTCCGGGACTTCCTCCTACGAGCAGTACTTC. This codes for CASSSGTSSYEQYF.